A selection of T cell receptor beta chains follows, all from one sample in a study of early T cells in non-severe SARS-CoV-2 infection. TCRdb recomputed calls from the 5' RACE reads with MiXCR, one row per CDR3 protein. The sample contains about 90,000 distinct CDR3 sequences, approximately 15% of which appear only once. What was sequenced was whole blood. These receptors came from an adult who was a healthcare worker with PCR-confirmed SARS-CoV-2 infection or an uninfected control (not recorded which). The CDR3 runs from the conserved cysteine through the conserved F or W.

>TRBV9|TRBJ2-1
CASSVGGGGGWNEQFF
>TRBV12-5|TRBJ2-3
CASGLRWLAGVPSTDTQYF
>TRBV29-1|TRBJ2-1
CSVERWAGDHEQFF
>TRBV20-1|TRBJ2-2
CSALAGNTGELFF
>TRBV27|TRBJ1-2
CASSYGDGRAYGYTF
>TRBV10-3|TRBJ2-5
CAISEIQGETQYF
>TRBV12-3/TRBV12-4|TRBJ2-7
CASSLWDEGEQYF
>TRBV27|TRBJ2-3
CASPGRGTDTQYF
>TRBV14|TRBJ2-1
CATEPNEQFF
>TRBV23-1|TRBJ2-2
CASSQSVDTGELFF
>TRBV5-6|TRBJ2-1
CASSPGQHNEQFF
>TRBV7-6|TRBJ1-4
CASSLGGTAVKELFF
>TRBV4-1|TRBJ2-7
CASSHPGQSGRRGVYEQYF
>TRBV5-1|TRBJ1-2
CASSPTGRYGYTF
>TRBV14|TRBJ2-7
CASSQGDRVPYEQYF
>TRBV6-1|TRBJ2-3
CASSEPRTSGITDTQYF
>TRBV11-2|TRBJ2-1
CASSFGRGTYNEQFF
>TRBV11-2|TRBJ2-7
CASSPGPWGEQYF
>TRBV7-9|TRBJ2-1
CASSLGLTGYNEQFF
>TRBV20-1|TRBJ2-7
CSARNPGLLVSGEQYF
>TRBV2|TRBJ2-1
CASSEALAEPKRNEQFF
>TRBV25-1|TRBJ2-7
CASKAGTYEQYF
>TRBV2|TRBJ1-2
CASSEGTYYGYTF
>TRBV28|TRBJ2-7
CASSLLRQVNWQYF
>TRBV12-3/TRBV12-4|TRBJ2-6
CASSSSAGANVLTF
>TRBV18|TRBJ2-3
CASSPTSGGTDTQYF
>TRBV9|TRBJ2-5
CASSVDPGTFLETQYF
>TRBV9|TRBJ1-1
CASSFRDKYTEAFF
>TRBV11-2|TRBJ2-3
CASSSYSDRADTQYF
>TRBV6-5|TRBJ2-1
CASSVKPGGAGNEQFF
>TRBV10-3|TRBJ1-5
CAMASGNQPQHF
>TRBV28|TRBJ2-7
CASSLPPYEQYF